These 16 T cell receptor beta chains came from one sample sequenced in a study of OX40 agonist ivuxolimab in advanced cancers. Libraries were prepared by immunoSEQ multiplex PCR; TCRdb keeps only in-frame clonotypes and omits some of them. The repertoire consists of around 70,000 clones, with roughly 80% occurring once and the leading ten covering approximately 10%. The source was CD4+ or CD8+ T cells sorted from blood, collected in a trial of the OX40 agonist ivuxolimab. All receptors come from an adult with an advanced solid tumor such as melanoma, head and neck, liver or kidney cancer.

The CDR3 region is CASWSLAGGPGEQFF. For the CDR3, the DNA is TGTGCCAGCTGGTCCCTAGCGGGAGGGCCAGGGGAGCAGTTCTTC. The rearrangement links TRBV28 to TRBJ2-1; 12 nucleotides agree with TRBD2. Germline CDR1 is MDHEN and CDR2 is SYDVKM. The CDR3 covers 15 residues. Trimming at V came to 8 bases and at J to 10 bases, leaving 12 bases not matched to a gene.

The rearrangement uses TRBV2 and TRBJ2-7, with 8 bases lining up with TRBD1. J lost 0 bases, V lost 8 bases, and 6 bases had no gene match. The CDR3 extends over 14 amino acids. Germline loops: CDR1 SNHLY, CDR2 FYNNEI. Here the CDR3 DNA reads TGTGCCAGCTATGGACAGGGCAGCTCCTACGAGCAGTACTTC. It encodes CASYGQGSSYEQYF.

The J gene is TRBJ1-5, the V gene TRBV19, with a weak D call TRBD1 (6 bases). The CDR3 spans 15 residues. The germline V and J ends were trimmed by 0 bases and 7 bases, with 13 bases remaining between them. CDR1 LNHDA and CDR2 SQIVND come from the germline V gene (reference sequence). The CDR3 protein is CASSIDPGGGQPQHF. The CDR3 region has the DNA TGTGCCAGTAGTATAGATCCGGGAGGGGGACAGCCCCAGCATTTT.

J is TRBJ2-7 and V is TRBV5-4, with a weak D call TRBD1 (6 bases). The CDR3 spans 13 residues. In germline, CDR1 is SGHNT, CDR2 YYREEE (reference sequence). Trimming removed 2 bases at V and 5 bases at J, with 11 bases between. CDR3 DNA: TGTGCCAGCAGCTTCGATACAGGGAACGAGCAGTACGTC. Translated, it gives CASSFDTGNEQYV.

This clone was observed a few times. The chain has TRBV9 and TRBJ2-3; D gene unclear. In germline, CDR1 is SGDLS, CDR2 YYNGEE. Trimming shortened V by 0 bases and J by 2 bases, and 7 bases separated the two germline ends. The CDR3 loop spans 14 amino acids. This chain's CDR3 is CASSVGFNTDTQYF. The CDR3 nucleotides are TGTGCCAGCAGCGTAGGATTTAACACAGATACGCAGTATTTT. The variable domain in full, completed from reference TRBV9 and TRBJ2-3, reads DSGVTQTPKHLITATGQRVTLRCSPRSGDLSVYWYQQSLDQGLQFLIQYYNGEERAKGNILERFSAQQFPDLHSELNLSSLELGDSALYFCASSVGFNTDTQYFGPGTRLTVL.

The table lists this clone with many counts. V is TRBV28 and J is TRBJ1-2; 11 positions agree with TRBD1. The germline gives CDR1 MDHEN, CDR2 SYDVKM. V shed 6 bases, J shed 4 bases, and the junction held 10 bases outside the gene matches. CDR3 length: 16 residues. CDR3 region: CASSVARTGGGYGYTF. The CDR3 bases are TGTGCCAGCAGCGTGGCGCGGACAGGGGGCGGCTATGGCTACACCTTC.

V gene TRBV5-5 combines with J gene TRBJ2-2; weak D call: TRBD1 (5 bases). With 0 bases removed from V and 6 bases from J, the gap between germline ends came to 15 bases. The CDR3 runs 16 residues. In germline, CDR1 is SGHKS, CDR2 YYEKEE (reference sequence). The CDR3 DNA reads TGTGCCAGCAGCTTGGAAGGGCAGGGTATGGCCGGGGAGCTGTTTTTT. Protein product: CASSLEGQGMAGELFF.

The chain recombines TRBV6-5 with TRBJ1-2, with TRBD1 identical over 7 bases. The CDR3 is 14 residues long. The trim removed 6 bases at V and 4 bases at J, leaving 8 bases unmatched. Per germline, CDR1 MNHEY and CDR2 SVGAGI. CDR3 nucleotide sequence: TGTGCCAGCAGATCGGACAGGAAGATCTATGGCTACACCTTC. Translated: CASRSDRKIYGYTF.

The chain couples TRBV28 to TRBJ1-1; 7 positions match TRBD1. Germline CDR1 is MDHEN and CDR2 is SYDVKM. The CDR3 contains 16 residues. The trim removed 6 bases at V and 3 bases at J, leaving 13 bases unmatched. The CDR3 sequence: CASRTTGTVGHTEAFF. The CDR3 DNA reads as TGTGCCAGCAGAACGACCGGGACAGTAGGTCACACTGAAGCTTTCTTT.

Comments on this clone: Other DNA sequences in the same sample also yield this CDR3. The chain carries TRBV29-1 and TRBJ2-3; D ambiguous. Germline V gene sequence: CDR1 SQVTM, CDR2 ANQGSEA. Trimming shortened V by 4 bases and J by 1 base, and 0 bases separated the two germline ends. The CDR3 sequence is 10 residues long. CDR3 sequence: CSVGTDTQYF. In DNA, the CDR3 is TGCAGCGTTGGCACAGATACGCAGTATTTT.

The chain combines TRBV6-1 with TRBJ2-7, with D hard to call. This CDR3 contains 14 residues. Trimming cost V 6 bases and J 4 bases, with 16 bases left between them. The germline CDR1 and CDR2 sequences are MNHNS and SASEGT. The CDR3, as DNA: TGTGCCAGCAGCGACCTCAGCTCCCCTTACGAGCAGTACTTC. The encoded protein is CASSDLSSPYEQYF.

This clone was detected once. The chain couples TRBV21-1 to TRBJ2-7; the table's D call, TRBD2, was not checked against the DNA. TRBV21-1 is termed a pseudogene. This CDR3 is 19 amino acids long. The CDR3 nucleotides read TGTGCCAGCAGCAAGGTCCGATGCTCAGGGCGGGAGGGCCCCTACGAGCAGTACTTC. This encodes CASSKVRCSGREGPYEQYF.

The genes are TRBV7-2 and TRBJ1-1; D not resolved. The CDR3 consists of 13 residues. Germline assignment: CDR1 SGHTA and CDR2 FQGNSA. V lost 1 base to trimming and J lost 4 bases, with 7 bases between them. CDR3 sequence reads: CASSLVLPTEAFF. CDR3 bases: TGTGCCAGCAGCTTAGTTCTCCCCACTGAAGCTTTCTTT.

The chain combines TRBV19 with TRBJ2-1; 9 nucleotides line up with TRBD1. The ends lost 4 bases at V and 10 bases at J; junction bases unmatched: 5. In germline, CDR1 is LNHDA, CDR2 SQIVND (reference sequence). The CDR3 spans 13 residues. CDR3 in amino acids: CASSTKQGAEQFF. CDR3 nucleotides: TGTGCCAGTAGTACCAAACAGGGGGCCGAGCAGTTCTTC.

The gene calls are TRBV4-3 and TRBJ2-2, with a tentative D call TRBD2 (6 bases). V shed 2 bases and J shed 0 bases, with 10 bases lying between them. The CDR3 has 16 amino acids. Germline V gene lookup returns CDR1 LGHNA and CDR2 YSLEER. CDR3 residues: CASSQFGGANTGELFF. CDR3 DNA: TGCGCCAGCAGCCAATTTGGCGGGGCGAACACCGGGGAGCTGTTTTTT.

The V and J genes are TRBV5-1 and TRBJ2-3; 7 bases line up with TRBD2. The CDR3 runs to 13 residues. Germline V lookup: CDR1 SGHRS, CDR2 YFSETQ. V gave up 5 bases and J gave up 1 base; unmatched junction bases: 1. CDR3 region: CASRAGGTDTQYF. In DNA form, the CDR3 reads TGCGCCAGCAGGGCGGGAGGCACAGATACGCAGTATTTT.